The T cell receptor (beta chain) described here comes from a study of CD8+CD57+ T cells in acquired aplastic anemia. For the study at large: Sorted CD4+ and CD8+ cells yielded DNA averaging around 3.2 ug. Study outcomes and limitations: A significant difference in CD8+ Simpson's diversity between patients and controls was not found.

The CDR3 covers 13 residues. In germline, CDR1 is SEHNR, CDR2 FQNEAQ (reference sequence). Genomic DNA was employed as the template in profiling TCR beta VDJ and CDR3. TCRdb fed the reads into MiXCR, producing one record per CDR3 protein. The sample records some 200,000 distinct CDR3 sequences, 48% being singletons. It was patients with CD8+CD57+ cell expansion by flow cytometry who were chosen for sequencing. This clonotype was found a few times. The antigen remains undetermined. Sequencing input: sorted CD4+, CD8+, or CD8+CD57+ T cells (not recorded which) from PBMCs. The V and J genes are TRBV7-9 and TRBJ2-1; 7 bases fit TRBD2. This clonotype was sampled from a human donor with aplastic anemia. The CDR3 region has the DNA TGTGCAGGAAAGCGGGACTCCTACAATGAGCAGTTCTTC. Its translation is CAGKRDSYNEQFF.